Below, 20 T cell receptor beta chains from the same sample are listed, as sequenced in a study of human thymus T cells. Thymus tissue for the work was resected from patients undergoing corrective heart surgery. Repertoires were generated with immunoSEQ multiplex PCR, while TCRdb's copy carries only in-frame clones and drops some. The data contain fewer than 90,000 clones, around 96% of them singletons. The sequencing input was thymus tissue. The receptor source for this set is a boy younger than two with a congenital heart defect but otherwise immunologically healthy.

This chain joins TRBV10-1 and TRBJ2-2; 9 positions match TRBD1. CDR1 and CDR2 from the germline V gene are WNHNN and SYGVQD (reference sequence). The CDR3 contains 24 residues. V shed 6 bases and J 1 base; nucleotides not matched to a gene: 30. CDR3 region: CASSKNRDRDVSGGREWNTGELFF. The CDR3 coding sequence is TGCGCCAGCAGCAAGAACCGGGACAGGGACGTATCTGGGGGGCGGGAGTGGAACACCGGGGAGCTGTTTTTT.

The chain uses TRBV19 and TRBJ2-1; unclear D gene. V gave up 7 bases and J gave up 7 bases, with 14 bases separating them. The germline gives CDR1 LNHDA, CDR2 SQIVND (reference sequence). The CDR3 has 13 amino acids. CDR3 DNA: TGTGCCAGTAATTCAGAAAAAGGTAATGAGCAGTTCTTC. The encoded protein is CASNSEKGNEQFF.

The CDR3 reads CSANRGETQYF. The DNA of the CDR3 is TGCAGTGCTAACAGGGGGGAGACCCAGTACTTC. The chain has TRBV20-1 and TRBJ2-5; 8 bases line up with TRBD1. CDR1 DFQATT and CDR2 SNEGSKA come from the germline V gene (reference sequence). The CDR3 is 11 residues long. The V segment lost 4 bases and the J segment 5 bases; nucleotides outside the gene matches: 0.

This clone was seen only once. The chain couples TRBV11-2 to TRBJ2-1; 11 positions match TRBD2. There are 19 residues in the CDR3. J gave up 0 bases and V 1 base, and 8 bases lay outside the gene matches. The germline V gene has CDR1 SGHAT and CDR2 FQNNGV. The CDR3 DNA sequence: TGTGCCAGCAGCTTAGGGCCGGGACTAGCGGCCAGCTCCTACAATGAGCAGTTCTTC. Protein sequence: CASSLGPGLAASSYNEQFF.

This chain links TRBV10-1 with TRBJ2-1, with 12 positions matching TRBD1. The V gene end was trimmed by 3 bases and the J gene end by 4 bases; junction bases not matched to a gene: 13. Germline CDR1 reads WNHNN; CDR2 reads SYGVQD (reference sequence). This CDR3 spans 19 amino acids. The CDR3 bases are TGCGCCAGCAGTGAAGCGCGGACGGGACAGGGGGCCCCTTACAATGAGCAGTTCTTC. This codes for CASSEARTGQGAPYNEQFF.

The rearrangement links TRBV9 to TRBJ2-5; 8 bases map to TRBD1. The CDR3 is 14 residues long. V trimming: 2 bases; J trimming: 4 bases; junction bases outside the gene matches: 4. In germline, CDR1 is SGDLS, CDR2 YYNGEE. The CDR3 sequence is CASSVRGQGETQYF. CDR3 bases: TGTGCCAGCAGCGTCAGGGGGCAGGGAGAGACCCAGTACTTC.

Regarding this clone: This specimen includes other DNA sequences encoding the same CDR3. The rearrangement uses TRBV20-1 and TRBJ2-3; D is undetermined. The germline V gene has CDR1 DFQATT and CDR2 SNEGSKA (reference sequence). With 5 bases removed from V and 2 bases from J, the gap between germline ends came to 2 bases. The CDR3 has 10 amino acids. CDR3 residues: CSAYTDTQYF. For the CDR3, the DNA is TGCAGTGCTTACACAGATACGCAGTATTTT.

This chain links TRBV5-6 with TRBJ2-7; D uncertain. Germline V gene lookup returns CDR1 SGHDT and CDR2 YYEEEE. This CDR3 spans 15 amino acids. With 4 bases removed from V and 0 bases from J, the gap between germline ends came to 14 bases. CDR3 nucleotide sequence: TGTGCCAGCAGCCCTTTGAGGCGGCACTCCTACGAGCAGTACTTC. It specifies CASSPLRRHSYEQYF.

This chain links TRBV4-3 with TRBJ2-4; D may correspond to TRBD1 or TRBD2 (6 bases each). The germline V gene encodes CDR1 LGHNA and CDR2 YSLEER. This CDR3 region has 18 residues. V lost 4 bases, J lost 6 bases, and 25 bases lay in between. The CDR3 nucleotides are TGCGCCAGCAGCCCCAAAGTACGGGGGCGCGGGGATAGAAACATTCAGTACTTC. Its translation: CASSPKVRGRGDRNIQYF.

The CDR3 coding sequence is TGTGCCAGCAGCCCCAGCAAGCGGGGGAGGCCGGACGAGCAGTACTTC. It codes for CASSPSKRGRPDEQYF. The chain combines TRBV7-2 with TRBJ2-7; the match to TRBD2 covers 8 bases. V shed 5 bases, J shed 5 bases, and the junction held 14 bases outside the gene matches. This CDR3 is 16 amino acids long. Germline CDR1 reads SGHTA; CDR2 reads FQGNSA.

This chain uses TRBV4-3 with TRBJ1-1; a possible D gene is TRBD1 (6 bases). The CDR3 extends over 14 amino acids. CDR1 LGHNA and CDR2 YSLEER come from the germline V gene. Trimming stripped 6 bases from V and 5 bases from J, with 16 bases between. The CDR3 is CASRAGHTKTEAFF. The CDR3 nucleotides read TGCGCCAGCAGGGCGGGACACACGAAAACTGAAGCTTTCTTT.

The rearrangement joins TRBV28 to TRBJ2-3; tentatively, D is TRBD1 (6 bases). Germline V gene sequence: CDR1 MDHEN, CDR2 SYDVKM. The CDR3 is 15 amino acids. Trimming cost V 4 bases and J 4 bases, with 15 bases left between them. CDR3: CASSSPRTASDTQYF. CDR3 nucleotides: TGTGCCAGCAGTTCTCCGAGGACAGCATCAGATACGCAGTATTTT.

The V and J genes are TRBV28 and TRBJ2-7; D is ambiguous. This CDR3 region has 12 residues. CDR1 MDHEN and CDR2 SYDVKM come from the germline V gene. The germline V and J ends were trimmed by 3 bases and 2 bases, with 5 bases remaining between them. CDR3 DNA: TGTGCCAGCAGTTTGACCACCTACGAGCAGTACTTC. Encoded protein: CASSLTTYEQYF.

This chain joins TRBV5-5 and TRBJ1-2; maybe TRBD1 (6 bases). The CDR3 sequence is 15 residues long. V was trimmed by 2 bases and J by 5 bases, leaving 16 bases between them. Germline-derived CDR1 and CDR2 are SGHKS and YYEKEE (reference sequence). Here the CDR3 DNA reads TGTGCCAGCAGCTTCCGTCCCGGGACATGTTATGGCTACACCTTC. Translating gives CASSFRPGTCYGYTF.

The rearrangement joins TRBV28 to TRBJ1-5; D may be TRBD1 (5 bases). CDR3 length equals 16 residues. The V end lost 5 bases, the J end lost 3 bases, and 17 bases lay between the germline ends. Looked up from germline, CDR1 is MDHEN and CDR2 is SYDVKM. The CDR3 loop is CASSIAGYSNNQPQHF. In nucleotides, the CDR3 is TGTGCCAGCAGTATTGCAGGGTATAGCAACAATCAGCCCCAGCATTTT.

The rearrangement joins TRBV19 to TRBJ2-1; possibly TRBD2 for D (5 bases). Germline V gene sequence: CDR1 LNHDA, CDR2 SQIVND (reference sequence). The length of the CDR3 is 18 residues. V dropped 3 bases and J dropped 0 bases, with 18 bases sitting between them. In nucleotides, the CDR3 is TGTGCCAGTAGTATCCTCACCTGGGAGCGCACCTCCTACAATGAGCAGTTCTTC. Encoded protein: CASSILTWERTSYNEQFF.

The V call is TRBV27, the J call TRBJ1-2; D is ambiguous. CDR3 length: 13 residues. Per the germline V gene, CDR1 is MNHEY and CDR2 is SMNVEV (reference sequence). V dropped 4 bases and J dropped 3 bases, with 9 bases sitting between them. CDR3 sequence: CASSSGYDYGYTF. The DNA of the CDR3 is TGTGCCAGCAGTTCGGGGTACGACTATGGCTACACCTTC.

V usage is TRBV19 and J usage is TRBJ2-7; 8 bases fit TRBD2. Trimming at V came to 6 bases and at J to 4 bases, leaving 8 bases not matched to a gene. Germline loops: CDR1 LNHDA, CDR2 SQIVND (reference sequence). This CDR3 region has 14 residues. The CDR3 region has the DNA TGTGCCAGTAGCCCAGCGGGAGTGATGTACGAGCAGTACTTC. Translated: CASSPAGVMYEQYF.

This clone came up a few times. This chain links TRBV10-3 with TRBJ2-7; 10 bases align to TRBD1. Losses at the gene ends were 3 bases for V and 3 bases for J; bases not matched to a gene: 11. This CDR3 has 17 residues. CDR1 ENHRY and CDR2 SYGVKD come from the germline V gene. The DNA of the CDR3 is TGTGCCATCAGTGATCTTTACAGGTGGGACAGGGGCTACGAGCAGTACTTC. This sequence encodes CAISDLYRWDRGYEQYF.

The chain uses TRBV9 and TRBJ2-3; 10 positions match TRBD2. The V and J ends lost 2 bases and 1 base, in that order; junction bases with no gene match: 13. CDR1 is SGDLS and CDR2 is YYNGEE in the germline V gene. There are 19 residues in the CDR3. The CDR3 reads CASSVSLAGGFSRTDTQYF. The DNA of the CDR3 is TGTGCCAGCAGCGTTTCGTTAGCGGGGGGATTCTCTCGCACAGATACGCAGTATTTT.